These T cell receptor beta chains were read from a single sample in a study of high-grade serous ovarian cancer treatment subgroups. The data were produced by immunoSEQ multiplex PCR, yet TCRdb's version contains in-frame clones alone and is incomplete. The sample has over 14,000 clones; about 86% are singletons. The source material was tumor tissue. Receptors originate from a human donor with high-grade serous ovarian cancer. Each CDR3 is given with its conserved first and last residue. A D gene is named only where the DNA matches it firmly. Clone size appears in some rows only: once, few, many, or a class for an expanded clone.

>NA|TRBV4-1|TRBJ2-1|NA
CASSQIEGGGYNEQFF
TGCGCCAGCAGCCAAATAGAGGGGGGCGGGTACAATGAGCAGTTCTTC
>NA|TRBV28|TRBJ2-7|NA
CASRSGTSSYEQYF
TGTGCCAGCAGATCCGGGACAAGTTCCTACGAGCAGTACTTC
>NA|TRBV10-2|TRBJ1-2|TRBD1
CASSESRQGLGYTF
TGCGCCAGCAGTGAGTCGCGACAGGGCTTGGGCTACACCTTC
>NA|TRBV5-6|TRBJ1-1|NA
CASSLGPFRQPGNTEAFF
TGTGCCAGCAGCTTGGGGCCTTTCAGACAGCCTGGCAACACTGAAGCTTTCTTT
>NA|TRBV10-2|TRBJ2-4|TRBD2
CASSGPELKQGRGLAGEGKNIQYF
TGCGCCAGCAGTGGCCCAGAACTAAAACAGGGGAGGGGACTAGCGGGGGAAGGCAAAAACATTCAGTACTTC
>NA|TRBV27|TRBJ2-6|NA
CASSGAGANVLTF
TGTGCCAGCAGCGGGGCTGGGGCCAACGTCCTGACTTTC
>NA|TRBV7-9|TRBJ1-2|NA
CASSWAGKGDGYTF
TGTGCCAGCAGTTGGGCCGGGAAGGGTGATGGCTACACCTTC
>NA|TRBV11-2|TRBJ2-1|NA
CASSLAVIGRYNEQFF
TGTGCCAGCAGCTTAGCGGTGATAGGGAGGTACAATGAGCAGTTCTTC
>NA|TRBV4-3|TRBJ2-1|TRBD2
CASSRSETSGGAYNEQFF
TGCGCCAGCAGCCGCTCTGAGACTAGCGGGGGGGCCTACAATGAGCAGTTCTTC
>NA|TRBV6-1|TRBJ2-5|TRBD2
CASRQLAGGAETQYF
TGTGCCAGCAGGCAACTAGCGGGGGGCGCGGAGACCCAGTACTTC
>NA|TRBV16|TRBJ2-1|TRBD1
CASAPTGGLSYNEQFF
TGTGCCAGCGCCCCCACAGGGGGACTCTCCTACAATGAGCAGTTCTTC
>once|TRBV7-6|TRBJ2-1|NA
CASSLGLQREQFF
TGTGCCAGCAGCTTGGGACTGCAACGAGAGCAGTTCTTC
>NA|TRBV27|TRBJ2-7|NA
CASSFSGARYEQYF
TGTGCCAGCAGTTTCTCAGGGGCGCGGTACGAGCAGTACTTC
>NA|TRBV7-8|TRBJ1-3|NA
CASSLVVAGNTIYF
TGTGCCAGCAGCTTAGTAGTAGCTGGAAACACCATATATTTT
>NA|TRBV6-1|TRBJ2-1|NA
CASSAGSLQNEQFF
TGTGCCAGCAGTGCCGGGTCCTTACAGAATGAGCAGTTCTTC
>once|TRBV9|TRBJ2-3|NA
CASSSGDDTDTQYF
TGTGCCAGCAGCTCAGGGGACGACACAGATACGCAGTATTTT
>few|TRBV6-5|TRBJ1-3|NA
CASSRGRSGNTIYF
TGTGCCAGCAGTCGAGGTCGGTCTGGAAACACCATATATTTT
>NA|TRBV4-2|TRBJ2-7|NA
CASSQASTGDSYEQYF
TGTGCCAGCAGCCAAGCTTCCACAGGAGACTCCTACGAGCAGTACTTC
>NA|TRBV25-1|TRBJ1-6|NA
CASSEGGGGGNSPLHF
TGTGCCAGCAGTGAAGGGGGCGGTGGGGGGAATTCACCCCTCCACTTT
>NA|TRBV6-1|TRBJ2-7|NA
CASDRFSYEQYF
TGTGCCAGTGACAGGTTCTCCTACGAGCAGTACTTC
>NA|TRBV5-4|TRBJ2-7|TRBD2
CASSLGGTTPSEQYF
TGTGCCAGCAGCTTGGGCGGGACTACCCCCTCCGAGCAGTACTTC
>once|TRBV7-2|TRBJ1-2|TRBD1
CASSLSQGPVSYTF
TGTGCCAGCAGCTTGTCACAGGGGCCGGTTAGCTACACCTTC
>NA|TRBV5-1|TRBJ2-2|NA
CASSLTGDNTGELFF
TGCGCCAGCAGCTTGACAGGAGATAACACCGGGGAGCTGTTTTTT
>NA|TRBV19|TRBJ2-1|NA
CASSIVPTGINEQFF
TGTGCCAGTAGTATAGTCCCAACAGGGATTAATGAGCAGTTCTTC
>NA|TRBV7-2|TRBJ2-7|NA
CASSPSRSLYEQYF
TGTGCCAGCAGCCCCTCTCGGTCTCTCTACGAGCAGTACTTC
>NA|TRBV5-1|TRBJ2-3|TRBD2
CASRLAGSTDTQYF
TGCGCCAGCAGACTAGCGGGTAGCACAGATACGCAGTATTTT
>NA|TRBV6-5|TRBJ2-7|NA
CASSYRHSSSYEQYF
TGTGCCAGCAGTTATCGGCACAGCTCCTCCTACGAGCAGTACTTC
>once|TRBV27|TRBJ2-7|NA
CASAQRNEQYF
TGTGCCAGTGCACAGAGGAACGAGCAGTACTTC
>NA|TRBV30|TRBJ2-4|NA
CAWSAATNGAKNIQYF
TGTGCCTGGAGTGCAGCTACGAACGGGGCCAAAAACATTCAGTACTTC
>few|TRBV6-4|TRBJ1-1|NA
CASRPGAEMGEAFF
TGTGCCAGCAGACCTGGGGCGGAGATGGGTGAAGCTTTCTTT
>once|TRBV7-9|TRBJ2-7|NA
CASSLEAGVLVYEQYF
TGTGCCAGCAGCTTAGAGGCCGGGGTTCTCGTCTACGAGCAGTACTTC
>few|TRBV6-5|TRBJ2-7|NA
CASSYSTLGSSYEQYF
TGTGCCAGCAGTTACTCAACCCTCGGCAGCTCCTACGAGCAGTACTTC
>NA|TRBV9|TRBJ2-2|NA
CASSVPADRSNTGELFF
TGTGCCAGCAGCGTCCCTGCAGACAGGTCGAACACCGGGGAGCTGTTTTTT
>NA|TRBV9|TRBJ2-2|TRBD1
CASSKGGATGELFF
TGTGCCAGCAGTAAAGGGGGCGCGACCGGGGAGCTGTTTTTT
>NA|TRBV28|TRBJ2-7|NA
CASSSQAGLGEQYF
TGTGCCAGCAGTTCACAGGCGGGGTTGGGCGAGCAGTACTTC
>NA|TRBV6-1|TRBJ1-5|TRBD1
CASNPGGVNQPQHF
TGTGCCAGCAATCCAGGGGGCGTCAATCAGCCCCAGCATTTT
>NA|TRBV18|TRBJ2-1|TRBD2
CASSSWASGGALSNEQFF
TGTGCCAGCTCCTCGTGGGCTAGCGGGGGGGCTCTCTCCAATGAGCAGTTCTTC
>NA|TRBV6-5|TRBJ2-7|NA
CASNQGPYEQYF
TGTGCCAGCAATCAGGGTCCCTACGAGCAGTACTTC
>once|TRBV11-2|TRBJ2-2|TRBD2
CASSPSSGGAGELFF
TGTGCCAGCAGCCCCTCTAGCGGGGGGGCCGGGGAGCTGTTTTTT
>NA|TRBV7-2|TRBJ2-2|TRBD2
CASSLVPYLAGMGGELFF
TGTGCCAGCAGCTTAGTACCTTATTTAGCGGGGATGGGCGGGGAGCTGTTTTTT
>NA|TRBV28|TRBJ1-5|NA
CASRVGLNQPQHF
TGTGCCAGCAGAGTGGGGCTTAATCAGCCCCAGCATTTT
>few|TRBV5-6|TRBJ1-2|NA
CASSLGPTTNYGYTF
TGTGCCAGCAGCTTGGGGCCCACAACAAATTATGGCTACACCTTC
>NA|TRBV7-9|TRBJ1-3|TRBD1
CASSLADRPSSGNTIYF
TGTGCCAGCAGCTTAGCGGACAGGCCAAGCTCTGGAAACACCATATATTTT
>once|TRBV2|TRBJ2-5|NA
CASRYREGGGLETQYF
TGTGCCAGCAGATACAGGGAGGGAGGGGGATTAGAGACCCAGTACTTC
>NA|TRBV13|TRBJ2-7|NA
CASSSGMENDYEQYF
TGTGCCAGCAGCTCCGGTATGGAGAACGACTACGAGCAGTACTTC
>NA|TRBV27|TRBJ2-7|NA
CARTQGKASSYEQYF
TGTGCCAGGACCCAAGGTAAGGCTAGCTCCTACGAGCAGTACTTC
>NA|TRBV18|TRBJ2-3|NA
CASSPWGSDTQYF
TGTGCCAGCTCACCATGGGGCTCAGATACGCAGTATTTT
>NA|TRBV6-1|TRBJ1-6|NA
CASRQGYNSPLHF
TGTGCCAGCAGGCAGGGCTATAATTCACCCCTCCACTTT